The 19 T cell receptor beta chains below all came from one sample that was sequenced in a study of T cell responses to AZD1222 COVID-19 vaccine. Here immunoSEQ multiplex PCR was the method, and the copy in TCRdb shows in-frame clones only, minus some. The sample holds about 100,000 clones; 89% are singletons and the top ten take under 20%. Sequenced material: peripheral blood, taken on day 0 of AZD1222 vaccination. The origin of the receptors is an adult in good health.

This clone came up once. The gene calls are TRBV9 and TRBJ1-2; possibly TRBD1 for D (6 bases). Germline loops: CDR1 SGDLS, CDR2 YYNGEE. CDR3 length: 16 residues. V gave up 0 bases and J gave up 3 bases, with 15 bases separating them. CDR3 residues: CASSVGSTGIYYGYTF. CDR3 DNA: TGTGCCAGCAGCGTAGGGTCGACAGGAATTTACTATGGCTACACCTTC.

The rearrangement joins TRBV5-1 to TRBJ1-1, with D perhaps matching TRBD1 (5 bases). CDR3 length: 16 residues. Germline loops: CDR1 SGHRS, CDR2 YFSETQ. Trimming left V 0 bases short and J 6 bases short, with 18 bases between. Written as DNA, the CDR3 is TGCGCCAGCAGCTTGGCGACGATTGGGGGTTATTCTGAAGCTTTCTTT. It is translated as CASSLATIGGYSEAFF.

The chain carries TRBV11-2 and TRBJ1-5; D is perhaps TRBD1 (6 bases). CDR3 length: 15 amino acids. The V gene lost 0 bases and the J gene lost 6 bases, with 12 bases spanning the gap. Germline V CDR1 and CDR2: SGHAT, FQNNGV. The CDR3, as DNA: TGTGCCAGCAGCTTAGATCCGGGACATAGTCAGCCCCAGCATTTT. The encoded protein is CASSLDPGHSQPQHF.

J is TRBJ1-5 and V is TRBV19; no reliable D call. CDR1 is LNHDA and CDR2 is SQIVND in the germline V gene (reference sequence). V was cut by 2 bases and J by 5 bases, with 16 bases left in between. This CDR3 is built from 16 residues. CDR3 protein: CASSIYSVGRDQPQHF. In DNA, the CDR3 is TGTGCCAGTAGTATATATTCGGTCGGTCGGGATCAGCCCCAGCATTTT.

In this sample, this clone turned up once. CDR3 coding DNA: TGTGCCAGCAGCCCCGACTCGGTGTCCCTGAACACTGAAGCTTTCTTT. The encoded protein is CASSPDSVSLNTEAFF. V and J are TRBV11-2 and TRBJ1-1; D is unclear. Germline CDR1 and CDR2: SGHAT and FQNNGV. Trimming left V 5 bases short and J 0 bases short, with 16 bases between. The CDR3 length is 16 residues.

The gene calls are TRBV20-1 and TRBJ1-3; D might be TRBD1 (5 bases). The V end was cut by 3 bases, the J end by 8 bases, with 26 bases between. This CDR3 is built from 17 residues. Per germline, CDR1 DFQATT and CDR2 SNEGSKA (reference sequence). CDR3 protein: CSASYPQGLAEGYTIYF. As DNA, the CDR3 is TGCAGTGCTAGTTACCCCCAGGGACTAGCAGAGGGATACACCATATATTTT.

The genes are TRBV19 and TRBJ1-5, with a tentative D call TRBD1 (6 bases). Looked up from germline, CDR1 is LNHDA and CDR2 is SQIVND (reference sequence). V dropped 3 bases and J dropped 6 bases, with 9 bases sitting between them. The CDR3 contains 13 residues. The DNA for the CDR3 is TGTGCCAGTAGTATTGAGGGGGTTCAGCCCCAGCATTTT. As protein: CASSIEGVQPQHF. Using reference TRBV19 and TRBJ1-5 for the parts outside the CDR3, the full variable domain is DGGITQSPKYLFRKEGQNVTLSCEQNLNHDAMYWYRQDPGQGLRLIYYSQIVNDFQKGDIAEGYSVSREKKESFPLTVTSAQKNPTAFYLCASSIEGVQPQHFGDGTRLSIL.

J is TRBJ1-2 and V is TRBV5-1; no firm D call. CDR3 length equals 13 residues. V gave up 0 bases and J gave up 6 bases, with 9 bases separating them. The V gene's germline CDR1 is SGHRS and CDR2 YFSETQ. CDR3 sequence: CASSLEAVNGYTF. Written as DNA, the CDR3 is TGCGCCAGCAGCTTGGAGGCAGTTAATGGCTACACCTTC.

The chain has TRBV30 and TRBJ1-2; 7 bases are shared with TRBD1. The V gene's germline CDR1 is GTSNPN and CDR2 SVGIG (reference sequence). The V and J ends lost 1 base and 4 bases, in that order; junction bases with no gene match: 0. This CDR3 region has 12 residues. The CDR3 loop is CAWSAGGYGYTF. Here the CDR3 DNA reads TGTGCCTGGAGTGCAGGGGGCTATGGCTACACCTTC.

This clone was found a few times. The chain employs TRBV29-1 and TRBJ1-3; 8 bases agree with TRBD1. The CDR3 is made up of 13 amino acids. V shed 6 bases and J 1 base; nucleotides not matched to a gene: 2. CDR1 and CDR2 from the germline V gene are SQVTM and ANQGSEA. CDR3 DNA: TGCAGCGTCGGGACAGGATCTGGAAACACCATATATTTT. It specifies CSVGTGSGNTIYF.

The chain has TRBV13 and TRBJ1-1; D is undetermined. The CDR3 contains 15 residues. Looked up from germline, CDR1 is PRHDT and CDR2 is FYEKMQ (reference sequence). V was pared by 8 bases and J by 5 bases, with 21 bases between. DNA of the CDR3: TGTGCCAGCTCAACCGGGGATGTGGCAATAACTGAAGCTTTCTTT. Protein sequence: CASSTGDVAITEAFF.

The chain carries TRBV19 and TRBJ1-3; D remains ambiguous. The germline V and J ends were trimmed by 5 bases and 0 bases, with 5 bases remaining between them. Germline CDR1 LNHDA, CDR2 SQIVND (reference sequence). The CDR3 covers 13 residues. The CDR3 DNA follows: TGTGCCAGTAGTCAGAGCTCTGGAAACACCATATATTTT. It translates to CASSQSSGNTIYF.

To note about this clone: A read error may account for a junction end that differs from germline. The genes are TRBV7-7 and TRBJ2-5; D perhaps matches TRBD1 (6 bases). Germline lookup yields CDR1 SSHAT and CDR2 FNYEAQ (reference sequence). The CDR3 consists of 15 residues. The CDR3 sequence: CASSFLLDSQETQYF. The CDR3 region has the DNA TGTGCTAGCAGCTTCCTATTGGACAGTCAAGAGACCCAGTACTTC.

The chain couples TRBV15 to TRBJ1-5; no clear D. V lost 0 bases and J lost 0, with 9 bases in between. CDR3 size: 16 residues. CDR1 is LNHNV, CDR2 YYDKDF, per germline (reference sequence). The CDR3 here is CATSRDLGYSNQPQHF. The CDR3, as DNA: TGTGCCACCAGCAGAGATCTAGGATATAGCAATCAGCCCCAGCATTTT.

The gene calls are TRBV24-1 and TRBJ2-3, with D perhaps being TRBD1 or TRBD2 (5 bases each). CDR3 length: 15 residues. V gave up 3 bases and J gave up 2 bases, with 11 bases separating them. Germline values: CDR1 KGHDR, CDR2 SFDVKD. The CDR3 loop is CATSDPVGDTDTQYF. The CDR3 region has the DNA TGTGCCACCAGTGATCCCGTGGGGGACACAGATACGCAGTATTTT.

The chain couples TRBV9 to TRBJ1-3; D is unclear. The V gene lost 0 bases and the J gene lost 0 bases, with 13 bases spanning the gap. This CDR3 region has 17 residues. CDR1 SGDLS and CDR2 YYNGEE come from the germline V gene. CDR3 protein: CASSVEISGSSGNTIYF. In nucleotides, the CDR3 is TGTGCCAGCAGCGTAGAAATCTCGGGGAGCTCTGGAAACACCATATATTTT.

The rearrangement uses TRBV6-6 and TRBJ1-1; no definite D call. V lost 2 bases and J lost 4, with 14 bases in between. Germline V gene lookup returns CDR1 MNHNY and CDR2 SVGAGI (reference sequence). The CDR3 runs 15 residues. CDR3 in amino acids: CASSYGGSSITEAFF. The CDR3 DNA is TGTGCCAGCAGTTACGGCGGGAGTAGTATCACTGAAGCTTTCTTT.

For the CDR3, the DNA is TGTGCCAGCTCGCCCGGGGACAGGGGGCCTGGCTACACCTTC. Translation gives CASSPGDRGPGYTF. The chain is built from TRBV18 and TRBJ1-2; 12 nucleotides match TRBD1. The V and J ends lost 6 bases and 7 bases, in that order; junction bases with no gene match: 6. Germline CDR1 reads KGHSH; CDR2 reads LQKENI. The CDR3 sequence is 14 residues long.

The chain employs TRBV28 and TRBJ2-2; TRBD1 might be the D (5 bases). V lost 3 bases, J lost 3 bases, and 14 bases lay in between. Germline assignment: CDR1 MDHEN and CDR2 SYDVKM. The length of the CDR3 is 16 residues. The CDR3: CASSFGSGWDTGELFF. The CDR3 DNA is TGTGCCAGCAGTTTCGGTTCAGGGTGGGACACCGGGGAGCTGTTTTTT.